This entry features one T cell receptor beta chain sequence. Between the trimmed V and J ends, which lost 0 bases and 0 bases, there was a span of 11 bases. There are 16 residues in the CDR3. Germline lookup yields CDR1 SGHDN and CDR2 FVKESK. These data originate in a study of blood T cells in healthy people across ages. A second about 7 to 12 cycle PCR used barcoded and J-beta primers. TCRdb re-called the 5' RACE reads with MiXCR, one entry per CDR3 protein. The sample carries around 780,000 distinct CDR3 sequences, approximately 53% recorded once. This receptor was obtained from a man aged 40-55 years in good health. The sample was blood. The chain uses TRBV14 and TRBJ2-5; D is ambiguous. CDR3 protein: CASSQEIDDYQETQYF. CDR3 DNA sequence: TGTGCCAGCAGCCAAGAGATTGACGACTACCAAGAGACCCAGTACTTC.